Listed below are T cell receptor beta chains from one sample, sequenced in a study of blood T cells in healthy people across ages. TCRdb reprocessed the 5' RACE reads with MiXCR, giving one entry per CDR3 protein. The data hold under 800,000 distinct CDR3 sequences, with over 20% observed a single time. Specimen: blood. These receptors all stem from a man between 65 and 85 years old in good health. Both conserved end residues are trimmed from each CDR3. Each record gives: V gene, clone size, CDR3 protein. Clone size appears in some rows only: once, few, many, or a class for an expanded clone.

V: TRBV7-9
size: NA
CDR3: ASSPTGGGYNEQL

V: TRBV10-3
size: many
CDR3: AISLGGSYNEQF

V: TRBV7-8
size: NA
CDR3: ASSAGGQGSYNEQF

V: TRBV20-1
size: NA
CDR3: SARPLPYEQY

V: TRBV6-2/TRBV6-3
size: NA
CDR3: ASSQREGDYEQY

V: TRBV7-2
size: few
CDR3: ASSFPLSLYEQY

V: TRBV6-6
size: NA
CDR3: ATSAGDTQY

V: TRBV12-3/TRBV12-4
size: few
CDR3: ASSSQGYTEAF

V: TRBV20-1
size: few
CDR3: SVGQGHDGYT

V: TRBV5-6
size: NA
CDR3: ASTNLTGVVYEQY

V: TRBV5-1
size: NA
CDR3: ASSALGVYQETQY

V: TRBV7-8
size: few
CDR3: ASSLGQGWNIQY

V: TRBV2
size: few
CDR3: ASIGTGGISEQY

V: TRBV2
size: NA
CDR3: ASSRQLAGAGDEQY

V: TRBV19
size: few
CDR3: ASSIERGRNQPQH

V: TRBV28
size: NA
CDR3: ASRKAGGPDTQY

V: TRBV2
size: few
CDR3: ASSSQGSQETQY

V: TRBV27
size: NA
CDR3: ASSLSRVMNTEAF

V: TRBV11-2
size: few
CDR3: ASSRRTSGGINEQF

V: TRBV12-5
size: few
CDR3: ASGRPGNTIY

V: TRBV5-1
size: NA
CDR3: ASSPRPSSEGEDTQY

V: TRBV6-1
size: NA
CDR3: ASRLTGKDTGELF

V: TRBV18
size: NA
CDR3: ASSLGQEENIQY

V: TRBV3-1
size: many
CDR3: ASSNRGGRGNSPLH

V: TRBV20-1
size: many
CDR3: SANRGDETQY

V: TRBV5-1
size: NA
CDR3: ASSRGQLNSGANVLT

V: TRBV2
size: once
CDR3: ASSGLARNEQY

V: TRBV9
size: few
CDR3: ASSVSGLVQETQY

V: TRBV12-3/TRBV12-4
size: NA
CDR3: ASRSGTYNSPLH

V: TRBV9
size: few
CDR3: ASSPRENPQETQY

V: TRBV7-9
size: few
CDR3: ASSAPGQGQETQY

V: TRBV6-1
size: NA
CDR3: ASKRQGSGNTIY

V: TRBV30
size: NA
CDR3: AWSVGGMTDTQY

V: TRBV29-1
size: NA
CDR3: SVSSSGSNQETQY

V: TRBV20-1
size: few
CDR3: SARGQPTNEKLF

V: TRBV20-1
size: NA
CDR3: SATDPGTPPDTQY

V: TRBV24-1
size: few
CDR3: ATSDLGSGTSGSVADTQY

V: TRBV20-1
size: NA
CDR3: SARKGGTDTQY

V: TRBV6-2/TRBV6-3
size: NA
CDR3: ASSYRPGRSGNTIY

V: TRBV28
size: NA
CDR3: VSSPPVGLGGNTIY